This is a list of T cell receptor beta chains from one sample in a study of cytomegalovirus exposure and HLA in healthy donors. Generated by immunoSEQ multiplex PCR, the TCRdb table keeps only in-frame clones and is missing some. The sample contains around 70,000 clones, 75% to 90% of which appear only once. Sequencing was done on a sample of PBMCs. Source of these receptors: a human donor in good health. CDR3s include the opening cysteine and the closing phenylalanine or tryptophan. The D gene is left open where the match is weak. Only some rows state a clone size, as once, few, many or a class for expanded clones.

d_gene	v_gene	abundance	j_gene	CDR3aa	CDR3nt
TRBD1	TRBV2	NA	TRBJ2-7	CASRGTEKYYEQYF	TGTGCCAGTAGAGGGACAGAGAAATACTACGAGCAGTACTTC
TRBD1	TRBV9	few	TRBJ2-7	CASSDPGQGDEQYF	TGTGCCAGCAGCGACCCGGGACAGGGCGACGAGCAGTACTTC
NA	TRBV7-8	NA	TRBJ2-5	CASRQNILQETQYF	TGTGCCAGCAGACAGAACATCCTCCAAGAGACCCAGTACTTC
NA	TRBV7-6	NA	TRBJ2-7	CASSLGGDEQYF	TGTGCCAGCAGCTTAGGGGGGGACGAGCAGTACTTC
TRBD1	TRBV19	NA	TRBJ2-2	CASSQQTGMPGELFF	TGTGCCAGTAGTCAACAGACAGGGATGCCCGGGGAGCTGTTTTTT
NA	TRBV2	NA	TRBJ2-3	CASSVPARDTQYF	TGTGCCAGCAGTGTCCCGGCGCGGGATACGCAGTATTTT
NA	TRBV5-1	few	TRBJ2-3	CASSLGGALTDTQYF	TGCGCCAGCAGCTTGGGTGGGGCGCTGACAGATACGCAGTATTTT
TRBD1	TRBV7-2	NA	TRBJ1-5	CASSFDRGGQHF	TGTGCCAGCAGCTTTGACAGGGGAGGCCAGCATTTT
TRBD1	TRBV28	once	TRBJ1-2	CASSSYRGHFNGYTF	TGTGCCAGCAGTTCCTACAGGGGGCATTTTAATGGCTACACCTTC
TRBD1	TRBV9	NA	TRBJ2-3	CASSGETGGTDTQYF	TGTGCCAGCAGCGGGGAGACAGGGGGCACAGATACGCAGTATTTT
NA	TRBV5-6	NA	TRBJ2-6	CASSFNSGGSGANVLTF	TGTGCCAGCAGCTTTAATTCCGGGGGTTCTGGGGCCAACGTCCTGACTTTC
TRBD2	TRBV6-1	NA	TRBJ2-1	CASSEGQRRFLGLADFYNEQFF	TGTGCCAGCAGTGAAGGACAAAGGCGTTTTCTGGGACTAGCTGACTTCTACAATGAGCAGTTCTTC
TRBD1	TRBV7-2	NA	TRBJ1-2	CASSPSGGWNGYTF	TGTGCCAGCAGCCCCTCAGGGGGTTGGAATGGCTACACCTTC
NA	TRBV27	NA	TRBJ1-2	CASSLSIWALYGYTF	TGTGCCAGCAGTTTATCGATCTGGGCCCTATATGGCTACACCTTC
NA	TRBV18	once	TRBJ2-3	CASSPPGQAATDTQYF	TGTGCCAGCTCACCACCGGGGCAGGCGGCCACAGATACGCAGTATTTT
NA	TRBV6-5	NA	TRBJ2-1	CASKQLGLGGRQFF	TGTGCCAGCAAACAACTGGGCCTCGGGGGAAGACAGTTCTTC
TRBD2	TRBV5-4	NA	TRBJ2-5	CASSTWTSKETQYF	TGTGCCAGCAGCACCTGGACTAGCAAAGAGACCCAGTACTTC
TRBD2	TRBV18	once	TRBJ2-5	CASSPSGLAGPTLNQETQYF	TGTGCCAGCTCACCATCCGGGCTAGCGGGGCCCACTTTAAACCAAGAGACCCAGTACTTC
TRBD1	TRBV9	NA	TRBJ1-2	CASSTGQDNTYGYTF	TGTGCCAGCAGCACTGGACAGGACAACACTTATGGCTACACCTTC
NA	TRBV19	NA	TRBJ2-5	CASSATGSQETQYF	TGTGCCAGTAGTGCCACAGGGAGCCAAGAGACCCAGTACTTC
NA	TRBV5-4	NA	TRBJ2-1	CASSLAGTLGHEQFF	TGTGCCAGCAGCTTGGCCGGGACTTTAGGTCATGAGCAGTTCTTC
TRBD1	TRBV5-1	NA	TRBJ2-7	CASSQTGQGVREQYF	TGCGCCAGCAGTCAGACGGGACAGGGGGTTCGCGAGCAGTACTTC
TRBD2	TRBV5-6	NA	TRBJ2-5	CASSRRTSGGETQYF	TGTGCCAGCAGCCGCCGGACTAGCGGGGGCGAGACCCAGTACTTC
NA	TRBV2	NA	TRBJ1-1	CASSERGAGGTEAFF	TGTGCCAGCAGTGAACGGGGGGCTGGGGGCACTGAAGCTTTCTTT
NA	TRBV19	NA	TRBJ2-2	CASSTQTLNTGELFF	TGTGCCAGTAGTACGCAAACTCTGAACACCGGGGAGCTGTTTTTT
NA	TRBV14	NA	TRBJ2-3	CASSAYTDTQYF	TGTGCCAGCAGCGCGTATACAGATACGCAGTATTTT
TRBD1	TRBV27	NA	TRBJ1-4	CASWSPGGGSEKLFF	TGTGCCAGCTGGAGCCCAGGGGGCGGGAGTGAAAAACTGTTTTTT
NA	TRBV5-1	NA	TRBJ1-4	CASSPRFMAGNEKLFF	TGCGCCAGCAGCCCCCGATTTATGGCCGGGAATGAAAAACTGTTTTTT